The clone carrying this TCR beta chain was counted between two and nine times. Its cognate antigen is unknown. This sample is drawn from a study of CD8 T cells in ankylosing spondylitis. TCRdb ran MiXCR on the 5' RACE reads and lists one entry per CDR3 protein. Among 700,000 to 850,000 distinct CDR3 sequences, approximately 10% were seen once, and the ten largest hold 0.51%. General study findings and limits: Ankylosing spondylitis blood seemed to carry a telltale TCR beta motif made of under 10 highly homologous variants.

The V gene's germline CDR1 is SQVTM and CDR2 ANQGSEA. Trimming removed 2 bases from V and 8 bases from J, with 12 bases in between. The CDR3 covers 12 residues. This chain links TRBV29-1 with TRBJ1-2, with D unclear. Input material: blood, either unsorted or a sorted T cell fraction (not recorded which). The TCR originated in a male donor with ankylosing spondylitis. CDR3 sequence reads: CSVERSYGGYTF. For the CDR3, the DNA is TGCAGCGTTGAACGGTCGTATGGAGGCTACACCTTC.